This is a list of T cell receptor beta chains from one sample in a study of T cell clonotyping in hematopoietic cell transplantation. Repertoires were generated with immunoSEQ multiplex PCR, while TCRdb's copy carries only in-frame clones and drops some. The sample holds roughly 48,000 clones, roughly four fifths seen once. This specimen consisted of peripheral blood mononuclear cells, obtained before stem cell transplant. The source is a man aged 55 to 70 with myelodysplastic syndrome. Some clones in this sample may be carry-over from other donors' samples. Both conserved end residues are part of each CDR3. The D gene is left open where the match is weak. Rows may omit the clone size; those that give it use once, few, many or a size class.

clone size: NA; V gene: TRBV7-2; J gene: TRBJ1-1; D gene: TRBD1; CDR3 protein: CASSLAGQGVVAFF; CDR3 DNA: TGTGCCAGCAGCTTAGCCGGACAGGGGGTAGTAGCTTTCTTT
clone size: NA; V gene: TRBV4-2; J gene: TRBJ2-1; D gene: NA; CDR3 protein: CASSQEETWGYNEQFF; CDR3 DNA: TGTGCCAGCAGCCAAGAGGAGACGTGGGGATACAATGAGCAGTTCTTC
clone size: NA; V gene: TRBV15; J gene: TRBJ1-5; D gene: NA; CDR3 protein: CATSREDSGVQPQHF; CDR3 DNA: TGTGCCACCAGCAGAGAGGATAGTGGAGTTCAGCCCCAGCATTTT
clone size: NA; V gene: TRBV6-5; J gene: TRBJ1-3; D gene: NA; CDR3 protein: CATRTGISGNTIYF; CDR3 DNA: TGTGCCACCCGAACAGGAATCTCTGGAAACACCATATATTTT
clone size: NA; V gene: TRBV6-1; J gene: TRBJ1-1; D gene: NA; CDR3 protein: CASVKDSINEAFF; CDR3 DNA: TGTGCCAGCGTCAAGGACAGCATCAATGAAGCTTTCTTT
clone size: NA; V gene: TRBV5-1; J gene: TRBJ1-1; D gene: TRBD1; CDR3 protein: CASSSTGGTEAFF; CDR3 DNA: TGCGCCAGCAGCTCTACAGGGGGGACTGAAGCTTTCTTT
clone size: NA; V gene: TRBV5-1; J gene: TRBJ2-7; D gene: TRBD1; CDR3 protein: CASSSRDRGNEQYF; CDR3 DNA: TGCGCCAGCAGCTCCCGGGACAGGGGAAACGAGCAGTACTTC
clone size: NA; V gene: TRBV14; J gene: TRBJ2-1; D gene: NA; CDR3 protein: CASSYRYEQFF; CDR3 DNA: TGTGCCAGCAGCTACAGGTATGAGCAGTTCTTC
clone size: once; V gene: TRBV9; J gene: TRBJ1-3; D gene: TRBD1; CDR3 protein: CASSPRDRAGNTIYF; CDR3 DNA: TGTGCCAGCAGCCCCCGGGACAGGGCGGGAAACACCATATATTTT
clone size: NA; V gene: TRBV23-1; J gene: TRBJ2-6; D gene: NA; CDR3 protein: CASSQGISGANVLTF; CDR3 DNA: TGCGCCAGCAGTCAAGGGATTTCTGGGGCCAACGTCCTGACTTTC
clone size: once; V gene: TRBV11-2; J gene: TRBJ1-1; D gene: NA; CDR3 protein: CASSLDLQGRSAFF; CDR3 DNA: TGTGCCAGCAGCTTAGATCTTCAGGGGCGGTCAGCTTTCTTT
clone size: once; V gene: TRBV29-1; J gene: TRBJ1-3; D gene: NA; CDR3 protein: CSVEEVGTGNTIYF; CDR3 DNA: TGCAGCGTTGAAGAGGTGGGGACTGGAAACACCATATATTTT
clone size: NA; V gene: TRBV4-3; J gene: TRBJ2-7; D gene: NA; CDR3 protein: CASSRGRSSYEQYF; CDR3 DNA: TGCGCCAGCAGCCGAGGCCGGAGCTCCTACGAGCAGTACTTC
clone size: NA; V gene: TRBV14; J gene: TRBJ1-4; D gene: NA; CDR3 protein: CASSQEHASNEGKLFF; CDR3 DNA: TGTGCCAGCAGCCAAGAGCATGCCAGTAATGAGGGAAAACTGTTTTTT
clone size: NA; V gene: TRBV20-1; J gene: TRBJ2-1; D gene: TRBD2; CDR3 protein: CKAGGIGEQFF; CDR3 DNA: TGCAAAGCGGGGGGAATTGGTGAGCAGTTCTTC
clone size: NA; V gene: TRBV15; J gene: TRBJ2-1; D gene: NA; CDR3 protein: CATSRAGSYNEQFF; CDR3 DNA: TGTGCCACCAGCAGGGCAGGGTCCTACAATGAGCAGTTCTTC
clone size: NA; V gene: TRBV18; J gene: TRBJ2-7; D gene: NA; CDR3 protein: CASSLQGDPSYEQYF; CDR3 DNA: TGTGCCAGCTCCCTACAGGGAGATCCCTCCTACGAGCAGTACTTC
clone size: NA; V gene: TRBV4-3; J gene: TRBJ2-3; D gene: NA; CDR3 protein: CASSRRGASDTQYF; CDR3 DNA: TGCGCCAGCAGCAGACGGGGTGCCTCAGATACGCAGTATTTT
clone size: NA; V gene: TRBV4-3; J gene: TRBJ2-6; D gene: NA; CDR3 protein: CASSPLYDSPLSGANVLTF; CDR3 DNA: TGCGCCAGCAGCCCACTCTACGACAGCCCCCTCTCTGGGGCCAACGTCCTGACTTTC
clone size: NA; V gene: TRBV7-9; J gene: TRBJ2-5; D gene: NA; CDR3 protein: CASSLGDASVQTQYF; CDR3 DNA: TGTGCCAGCAGCTTAGGAGACGCCTCGGTACAGACCCAGTACTTC
clone size: NA; V gene: TRBV11-3; J gene: TRBJ2-5; D gene: TRBD2; CDR3 protein: CASSPSGGQETQYF; CDR3 DNA: TGTGCCAGCAGCCCCAGCGGGGGACAAGAGACCCAGTACTTC
clone size: NA; V gene: TRBV5-1; J gene: TRBJ2-2; D gene: TRBD1; CDR3 protein: CASSQPGQGRTGELFF; CDR3 DNA: TGCGCCAGCAGCCAACCGGGACAGGGGCGAACCGGGGAGCTGTTTTTT
clone size: NA; V gene: TRBV19; J gene: TRBJ2-3; D gene: TRBD2; CDR3 protein: CASSNRGGRTDTQYF; CDR3 DNA: TGTGCCAGTAGTAACCGGGGGGGGCGAACAGATACGCAGTATTTT
clone size: once; V gene: TRBV6-5; J gene: TRBJ1-1; D gene: NA; CDR3 protein: CASRGGAEAFF; CDR3 DNA: TGTGCCAGCAGGGGCGGGGCTGAAGCTTTCTTT
clone size: NA; V gene: TRBV5-1; J gene: TRBJ1-3; D gene: TRBD1; CDR3 protein: CASSLVDRGSGNTIYF; CDR3 DNA: TGCGCCAGCAGCCTGGTGGACAGGGGAAGTGGAAACACCATATATTTT
clone size: NA; V gene: TRBV6-1; J gene: TRBJ2-7; D gene: TRBD1; CDR3 protein: CASSRTGTDPYEQYF; CDR3 DNA: TGTGCCAGCAGTAGAACCGGGACAGACCCCTACGAGCAGTACTTC